This TCR beta chain was obtained from a study of human T cells and chemical hapten exposure. Findings and limits, study-wide: Among TCRs, those above 1 in 1000 frequency were unaffected by DPC sensitization.

This clonotype was seen a handful of times. Its cognate antigen is unknown. TCRdb ran MiXCR on the RACE reads and lists one entry per CDR3 protein. The sample includes under 95,000 distinct CDR3 sequences, just under 9% seen only once; the top ten take about 3.1%. Regarding time point: healthy volunteer bleed at 2 weeks. Unfractionated whole blood yielded total RNA. The CDR3 extends over 13 amino acids. The germline V gene has CDR1 SGDLS and CDR2 YYNGEE. The V end was cut by 7 bases, the J end by 4 bases, with 14 bases between. The sample was whole blood. This receptor was obtained from a female donor in good health. Some clones in this sample may be carry-over from other donors' samples. The rearrangement uses TRBV9 and TRBJ1-2; D gene uncertain. This CDR3 reads CASRNVDSYGYTF. The CDR3, as DNA: TGTGCCAGCCGAAACGTTGATTCCTATGGCTACACCTTC.